The source of this T cell receptor (beta chain) is a study of cytomegalovirus exposure and HLA in healthy donors. Study summary: Of all 360 or so donors who were genotyped, 80% to 85% belonged to the Caucasian-associated ancestry cluster.

Notes on the study in general: Per published reports, the classifier diagnosed cytomegalovirus status with high specificity and sensitivity. After further analysis at a later stage, 16,951 TCR beta sequences were associated with HLA alleles at 0.05 false discovery rate. Reportedly, HLA-A and HLA-B alleles of most subjects were accurately predicted from TCR beta.

PCR used 60 Vbeta primers and 13 Jbeta primers. Assay used: immunoSEQ multiplex PCR; TCRdb lists only in-frame clones, some missing. The sample comprises 200,000 to 250,000 clones, 70% to 85% of which are singletons, and 0.58% rests with the top ten. Worth noting for this clone: What it binds is unknown.

Source material: PBMCs. The TCR was taken from a middle-aged woman in good health and CMV-seronegative.

CDR3: CASSHSNTEAFF. In nucleotides, the CDR3 is TGTGCCAGCAGCCACAGTAACACTGAAGCTTTCTTT. This chain links TRBV11-1 with TRBJ1-1; D unclear. The length of the CDR3 is 12 residues. The germline gives CDR1 SGHAT, CDR2 FQDESV (reference sequence). The V end lost 5 bases, the J end lost 2 bases, and 6 bases lay between the germline ends.